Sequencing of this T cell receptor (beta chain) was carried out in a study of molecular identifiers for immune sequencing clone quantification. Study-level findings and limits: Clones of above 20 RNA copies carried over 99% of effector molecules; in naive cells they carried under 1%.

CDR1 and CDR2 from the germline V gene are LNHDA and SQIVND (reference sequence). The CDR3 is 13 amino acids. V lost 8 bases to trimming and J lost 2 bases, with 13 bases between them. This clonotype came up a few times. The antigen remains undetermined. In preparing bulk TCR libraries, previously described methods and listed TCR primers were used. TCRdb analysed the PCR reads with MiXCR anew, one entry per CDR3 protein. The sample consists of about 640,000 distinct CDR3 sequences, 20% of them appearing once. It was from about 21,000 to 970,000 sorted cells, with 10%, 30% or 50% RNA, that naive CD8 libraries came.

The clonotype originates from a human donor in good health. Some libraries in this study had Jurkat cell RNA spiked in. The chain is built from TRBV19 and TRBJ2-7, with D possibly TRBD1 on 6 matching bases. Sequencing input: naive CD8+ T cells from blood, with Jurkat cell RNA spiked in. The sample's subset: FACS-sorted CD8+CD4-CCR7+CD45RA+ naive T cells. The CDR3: CASAGAYAYEQYF. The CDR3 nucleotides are TGTGCCAGTGCAGGGGCGTACGCCTACGAGCAGTACTTC.